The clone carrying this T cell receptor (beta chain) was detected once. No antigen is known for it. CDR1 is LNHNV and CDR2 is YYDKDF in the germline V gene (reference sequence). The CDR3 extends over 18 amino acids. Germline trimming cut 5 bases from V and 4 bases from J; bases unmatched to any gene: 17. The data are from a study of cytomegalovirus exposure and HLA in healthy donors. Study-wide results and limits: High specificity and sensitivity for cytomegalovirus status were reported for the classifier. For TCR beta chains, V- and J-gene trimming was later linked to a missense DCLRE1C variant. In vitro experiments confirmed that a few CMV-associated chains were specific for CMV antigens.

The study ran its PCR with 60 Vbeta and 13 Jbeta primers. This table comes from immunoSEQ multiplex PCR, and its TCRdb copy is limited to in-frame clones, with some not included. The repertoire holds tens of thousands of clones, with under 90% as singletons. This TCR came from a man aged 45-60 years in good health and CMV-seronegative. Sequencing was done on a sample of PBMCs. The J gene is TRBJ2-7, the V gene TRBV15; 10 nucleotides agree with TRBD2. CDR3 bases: TGTGCCACCAGCCCAGGACCCTCACGGACTAGCGGACTGTACGAGCAGTACTTC. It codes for CATSPGPSRTSGLYEQYF.